Below, 25 T cell receptor beta chains from the same sample are listed, as sequenced in a study of T-cell memory formation after mild COVID-19. TCRdb itself ran the 5' RACE reads through MiXCR, one entry per CDR3 protein. Among under 300,000 distinct CDR3 sequences listed, 8% to 10% were seen once. Material: PBMCs or a T cell subset sorted from them (not recorded which). Receptors originate from a man in his late teens or twenties who had mild COVID-19 (a few samples of this study predate the infection). Cell type and time point are not known.

The chain has TRBV5-5 and TRBJ1-6; 7 bases agree with TRBD1. CDR3 length equals 14 residues. V lost 1 base and J lost 8; bases outside the gene matches: 3. Per germline, CDR1 SGHKS and CDR2 YYEKEE (reference sequence). CDR3 DNA: TGTGCCAGCAGCTTGACAGGGGACGATTCACCCCTCCACTTT. Its translation: CASSLTGDDSPLHF.

The chain couples TRBV4-2 to TRBJ1-5, with D unresolved. Germline V gene lookup returns CDR1 LGHNA and CDR2 YNFKEQ. This CDR3 has 16 amino acids. The V end lost 1 base, the J end lost 4 bases, and 14 bases lay between the germline ends. The CDR3 loop reads CASSQGPTAGNQPQHF. The CDR3 nucleotides read TGTGCCAGCAGCCAAGGGCCGACGGCGGGTAATCAGCCCCAGCATTTT.

This clonotype was observed at least ten times. The chain links TRBV6-2 or TRBV6-3 to TRBJ2-7, with unresolved D. CDR1 is MNHEY, CDR2 SVGEGT, per germline. There are 13 residues in the CDR3. Trimming took off 4 bases at V and 1 base at J, with 8 bases between the two ends. For the CDR3, the DNA is TGTGCCAGCAGTTCCCCTTGGTCCTACGAGCAGTACTTC. Translated: CASSSPWSYEQYF.

This clonotype was found a few times. The rearrangement links TRBV11-2 to TRBJ2-5; tentatively, D is TRBD1 (6 bases). This CDR3 region has 15 residues. With 6 bases removed from V and 4 bases from J, the gap between germline ends came to 18 bases. Per the germline V gene, CDR1 is SGHAT and CDR2 is FQNNGV. The CDR3 DNA sequence: TGTGCCAGCAGGTCCCCGGGACACAAAACAGAGACCCAGTACTTC. Translated: CASRSPGHKTETQYF.

This clonotype occurred many times. This rearrangement joins TRBV5-1 to TRBJ2-3; D is unclear. V lost 0 bases to trimming and J lost 9 bases, with 11 bases between them. Germline V gene sequence: CDR1 SGHRS, CDR2 YFSETQ. This CDR3 spans 13 amino acids. The CDR3 sequence: CASSLGVVNTQYF. The CDR3 coding sequence is TGCGCCAGCAGCTTGGGGGTCGTCAACACGCAGTATTTT.

The chain links TRBV19 to TRBJ1-4; D ambiguous. Germline V gene data show CDR1 as LNHDA and CDR2 as SQIVND (reference sequence). The CDR3 is 14 amino acids. Trimming shortened V by 8 bases and J by 0 bases, and 10 bases separated the two germline ends. CDR3 sequence (DNA): TGTGCCAGTGGTTCCCGGCCAACTAATGAAAAACTGTTTTTT. It encodes CASGSRPTNEKLFF. Together with reference TRBV19 and TRBJ1-4, the CDR3 gives the full variable domain: DGGITQSPKYLFRKEGQNVTLSCEQNLNHDAMYWYRQDPGQGLRLIYYSQIVNDFQKGDIAEGYSVSREKKESFPLTVTSAQKNPTAFYLCASGSRPTNEKLFFGSGTQLSVL.

The chain is built from TRBV18 and TRBJ2-3, with D maybe TRBD2 (6 bases). V was cut by 6 bases and J by 4 bases, with 17 bases left in between. Germline values: CDR1 KGHSH, CDR2 LQKENI. The CDR3 runs to 15 residues. DNA of the CDR3: TGTGCCAGCTCTCCGCGCGGAGGGGTGGCAGATACGCAGTATTTT. Encoded protein: CASSPRGGVADTQYF.

This clonotype was observed a handful of times. The chain carries TRBV7-2 and TRBJ1-5; no clear D gene. Germline V gene lookup returns CDR1 SGHTA and CDR2 FQGNSA. The CDR3 consists of 13 residues. V shed 2 bases and J shed 6 bases, with 8 bases lying between them. CDR3 sequence (DNA): TGTGCCAGCAGCTTATCCCCTCGTCAGCCCCAGCATTTT. Its translation: CASSLSPRQPQHF.

CDR3 in amino acids: CASRLTGGHGYTF. In DNA, the CDR3 is TGTGCCAGCAGGTTAACAGGCGGCCATGGCTACACCTTC. The V and J genes are TRBV12-3 or TRBV12-4 and TRBJ1-2; possible D gene TRBD1, 5 bases. V gave up 6 bases and J gave up 6 bases, with 14 bases separating them. The length of the CDR3 is 13 residues.

The chain links TRBV12-5 to TRBJ2-7; 7 bases agree with TRBD2. CDR1 and CDR2 from the germline V gene are LGHNT and FRNRAP. CDR3 length: 12 residues. Unmatched junction bases numbered 5, after V lost 6 bases and J lost 6 bases. In DNA form, the CDR3 reads TGTGCTAGTGGCCCCCCGGGGGGCGAGCAGTACTTC. Protein product: CASGPPGGEQYF.

This clonotype occurred many times. The chain couples TRBV6-5 to TRBJ1-6; D remains ambiguous. Trimming pared 4 bases from V and 9 bases from J, leaving 10 bases between. The CDR3 extends over 13 amino acids. The germline CDR1 and CDR2 sequences are MNHEY and SVGAGI. CDR3 nucleotide sequence: TGTGCCAGCAGTTTGGGCAGGCTTTCACCCCTCCACTTT. It codes for CASSLGRLSPLHF.

This clonotype turned up a few times. The chain uses TRBV20-1 and TRBJ2-7, with D perhaps being TRBD1 or TRBD2 (6 bases each). The CDR3 loop spans 15 amino acids. Germline V lookup: CDR1 DFQATT, CDR2 SNEGSKA (reference sequence). Trimming cost V 3 bases and J 0 bases, with 15 bases left between them. CDR3 bases: TGCAGTGCTAGTGCTTCAGGAGGGGGCTCCTACGAGCAGTACTTC. Protein: CSASASGGGSYEQYF.

This clonotype was observed a handful of times. This chain uses TRBV7-6 with TRBJ2-7; TRBD2 agrees at 8 bases. The CDR3 contains 15 residues. The germline V gene has CDR1 SGHVS and CDR2 FNYEAQ. V trimming: 3 bases; J trimming: 4 bases; junction bases outside the gene matches: 8. CDR3 sequence reads: CASSFGRGEWYEQYV. CDR3 sequence (DNA): TGTGCCAGCAGCTTTGGGCGGGGGGAGTGGTACGAGCAGTACGTC.

In its sample, this clonotype was seen many times. The chain has TRBV3-1 and TRBJ1-6, with no clear D. There are 12 residues in the CDR3. Germline V lookup: CDR1 LGHDT, CDR2 YNNKEL (reference sequence). Deletions cut 0 bases from V and 10 bases from J, with 4 bases between. CDR3 protein: CASSQEGSPLHF. DNA of the CDR3: TGTGCCAGCAGCCAAGAAGGGTCACCCCTCCACTTT.

The chain recombines TRBV29-1 with TRBJ1-1; no clear D. V lost 3 bases and J lost 1, with 6 bases in between. Germline CDR1 is SQVTM and CDR2 is ANQGSEA. The CDR3 contains 12 residues. CDR3 residues: CSVDGWNTEAFF. The CDR3, as DNA: TGCAGCGTTGACGGATGGAACACTGAAGCTTTCTTT.

This clonotype came up many times. J is TRBJ2-3 and V is TRBV5-1; D possibly matches TRBD1 or TRBD2 (6 bases each). Between the trimmed V and J ends, which lost 0 bases and 5 bases, there was a span of 10 bases. Per the germline V gene, CDR1 is SGHRS and CDR2 is YFSETQ. The CDR3 covers 14 residues. The CDR3 reads CASSLVGGRDTQYF. CDR3 nucleotides: TGCGCCAGCAGCTTGGTCGGGGGCCGAGATACGCAGTATTTT.

In its sample, this clonotype was seen a few times. The chain employs TRBV6-5 and TRBJ2-1; 8 bases map to TRBD1. With V trimmed by 4 bases and J by 6 bases, 8 bases remained unmatched. Germline CDR1 reads MNHEY; CDR2 reads SVGAGI. The CDR3 loop spans 15 amino acids. The CDR3 here is CASSSGQGPPNEQFF. The CDR3 DNA is TGTGCCAGCAGTTCCGGACAGGGTCCCCCCAATGAGCAGTTCTTC.

V usage is TRBV5-1 and J usage is TRBJ2-7, with 9 bases identical to TRBD1. Germline-derived CDR1 and CDR2 are SGHRS and YFSETQ. Trimming cost V 5 bases and J 2 bases; bases outside gene matches: 8. The CDR3 length is 15 residues. In DNA, the CDR3 is TGCGCCAGCAGTTATCCGGGACAGGGTACCTACGAGCAGTACTTC. As protein: CASSYPGQGTYEQYF.

This clonotype was detected only a few times. The V and J genes are TRBV6-5 and TRBJ2-7; no reliable D call. CDR3 length: 13 amino acids. Looked up from germline, CDR1 is MNHEY and CDR2 is SVGAGI. V lost 1 base, J lost 7 bases, and 11 bases lay in between. As DNA, the CDR3 is TGTGCCAGCAGTTACTACCTTAGAGGTGAGCAGTACTTC. This encodes CASSYYLRGEQYF.

This chain connects TRBV28 to TRBJ2-1; TRBD2 matches 12 bases. This CDR3 has 14 amino acids. The V segment lost 6 bases and the J segment 5 bases; nucleotides outside the gene matches: 2. CDR1 is MDHEN and CDR2 is SYDVKM in the germline V gene. Written as DNA, the CDR3 is TGTGCCAGCAGGCTAGCGGGGGGGAACAATGAGCAGTTCTTC. It codes for CASRLAGGNNEQFF.

V is TRBV20-1 and J is TRBJ2-1; TRBD2 matches at 11 bases. The CDR3 is 14 amino acids. Per the germline V gene, CDR1 is DFQATT and CDR2 is SNEGSKA (reference sequence). The V gene end was trimmed by 6 bases and the J gene end by 5 bases; junction bases not matched to a gene: 6. The CDR3 DNA reads as TGCAGTGCCCTAGGACTAGCGGGTCACAATGAGCAGTTCTTC. This translates into CSALGLAGHNEQFF.

The chain links TRBV24-1 to TRBJ1-5; 7 bases align to TRBD1. CDR1 is KGHDR, CDR2 SFDVKD, per germline. Germline trimming cut 10 bases from V and 3 bases from J; bases unmatched to any gene: 8. The CDR3 extends over 14 amino acids. The CDR3 bases are TGTGCCACAGGGGGACAGACGTACAATCAGCCCCAGCATTTT. As protein: CATGGQTYNQPQHF.

The chain combines TRBV2 with TRBJ1-3; D not certain. V was cut by 3 bases and J by 0 bases, with 9 bases left in between. Per the germline V gene, CDR1 is SNHLY and CDR2 is FYNNEI. This CDR3 has 15 residues. CDR3 in DNA: TGTGCCAGCAGTGATGGCAGCTACTCTGGAAACACCATATATTTT. It yields the protein CASSDGSYSGNTIYF. The variable domain in full, completed from reference TRBV2 and TRBJ1-3, reads EPEVTQTPSHQVTQMGQEVILRCVPISNHLYFYWYRQILGQKVEFLVSFYNNEISEKSEIFDDQFSVERPDGSNFTLKIRSTKLEDSAMYFCASSDGSYSGNTIYFGEGSWLTVV.

The rearrangement links TRBV29-1 to TRBJ2-1, with TRBD2 matching 10 bases. This CDR3 is built from 15 residues. The trim removed 4 bases at V and 8 bases at J, leaving 11 bases unmatched. The germline V gene encodes CDR1 SQVTM and CDR2 ANQGSEA. The CDR3 DNA sequence: TGCAGCGTTGGATCGACTAGCGGGCCAGGGGATGAGCAGTTCTTC. Encoded protein: CSVGSTSGPGDEQFF.

This clonotype has a count of ten or more. V and J are TRBV29-1 and TRBJ2-5; 8 bases agree with TRBD2. V was clipped by 1 base and J by 0 bases; unmatched bases: 4. The CDR3 runs 15 residues. From germline, CDR1 is SQVTM and CDR2 ANQGSEA. The CDR3 nucleotides read TGCAGCGTTGAAGGAGGGCGGGGGGACCAAGAGACCCAGTACTTC. This gives the protein CSVEGGRGDQETQYF.